This entry lists 32 T cell receptor beta chains sequenced from one sample in a study of T cells in Graves' hyperthyroidism and ophthalmopathy. Using RNA transcripts as the source, TCR beta CDR3 regions were amplified. HTBI primers were the set used in a first-round RT-PCR of the TCR CDR3. TCRdb processed the multiplex PCR reads anew with MiXCR; each CDR3 protein has one entry. The repertoire holds fewer than 450,000 distinct CDR3 sequences, 15% to 20% seen once, with approximately 33% in the top ten. Sequencing was performed on blood. The receptors stem from a woman in her 30s with Graves' hyperthyroidism that later progressed to Graves' ophthalmopathy.

This clonotype came up many times. The rearrangement joins TRBV12-3 or TRBV12-4 to TRBJ1-1; 8 positions agree with TRBD1. The CDR3 extends over 14 amino acids. After removal of 6 bases from V and 5 bases from J, the junction contained 8 bases not matched to a gene. This CDR3 is CASRDGRGRTEAFF. The CDR3 DNA sequence: TGTGCCAGCAGGGACGGCAGGGGGCGGACTGAAGCTTTCTTT.

This clonotype has ten or more counts. The chain employs TRBV28 and TRBJ1-6, with TRBD1 matching over 10 bases. V was pared by 6 bases and J by 11 bases, with 19 bases of the junction left unmatched. CDR3 length: 18 residues. Germline V gene sequence: CDR1 MDHEN, CDR2 SYDVKM. CDR3 residues: CASSRTQWGQGMQPPLHF. The CDR3 DNA reads as TGTGCCAGCAGCCGTACCCAGTGGGGACAGGGGATGCAGCCACCCCTCCACTTT.

This clonotype was counted at least ten times. This chain uses TRBV7-9 with TRBJ1-1, with D maybe TRBD1 (5 bases). The CDR3 loop spans 15 amino acids. Germline V gene data show CDR1 as SEHNR and CDR2 as FQNEAQ (reference sequence). V gave up 5 bases and J gave up 5 bases, with 18 bases separating them. This CDR3 reads CASSTPTRGGTEAFF. The CDR3 DNA reads as TGTGCCAGCAGCACCCCGACCCGGGGGGGGACTGAAGCTTTCTTT.

The CDR3 DNA reads TGTGCCAGTAGCCCGACAGGGAGGACCTACGAGCAGTACTTC. Protein: CASSPTGRTYEQYF. The chain carries TRBV19 and TRBJ2-7; D perhaps matches TRBD1 (7 bases). Deletions cut 6 bases from V and 2 bases from J, with 14 bases between. The CDR3 consists of 14 residues. The germline V gene has CDR1 LNHDA and CDR2 SQIVND (reference sequence).

There are many counts of this clonotype. The chain employs TRBV28 and TRBJ1-5; TRBD1 matches 7 bases. Germline values: CDR1 MDHEN, CDR2 SYDVKM. V lost 5 bases and J lost 4; bases outside the gene matches: 8. The CDR3 consists of 15 residues. For the CDR3, the DNA is TGTGCCAGCAGTCTCCCGAAGACAGGGAATCAGCCCCAGCATTTT. Residues: CASSLPKTGNQPQHF.

The chain uses TRBV2 and TRBJ2-3, with D hard to call. CDR3 size: 14 residues. Germline assignment: CDR1 SNHLY and CDR2 FYNNEI. Trimming removed 4 bases from V and 8 bases from J, with 16 bases in between. The CDR3 loop is CASSVENLLVTQYF. The CDR3 DNA sequence: TGTGCCAGCAGTGTTGAGAACCTGCTGGTTACGCAGTATTTT.

This clonotype was seen ten or more times. This sequence joins TRBV6-1 and TRBJ2-5, with a weak D call TRBD2 (6 bases). From germline, CDR1 is MNHNS and CDR2 SASEGT. The CDR3 totals 14 residues. Trimming removed 2 bases from V and 5 bases from J, with 12 bases in between. CDR3 sequence (DNA): TGTGCCAGCAGTGAACTCCTAGCGTCTGAGACCCAGTACTTC. Translating gives CASSELLASETQYF.

This clonotype was observed a few times. V gene TRBV7-9 combines with J gene TRBJ1-2; TRBD1 is a possible D gene (6 bases). Trimming left V 0 bases short and J 6 bases short, with 14 bases between. The CDR3 loop spans 15 amino acids. Germline V gene data show CDR1 as SEHNR and CDR2 as FQNEAQ (reference sequence). CDR3: CASSLAAGDLDGYTF. CDR3 in DNA: TGTGCCAGCAGCTTAGCGGCAGGGGATCTTGATGGCTACACCTTC.

This clonotype appeared many times. J is TRBJ1-1 and V is TRBV27; D not certain. V lost 2 bases and J 3 bases, leaving 10 bases between the germline ends. CDR3 size: 14 residues. CDR1 and CDR2 from the germline V gene are MNHEY and SMNVEV (reference sequence). CDR3 nucleotide sequence: TGTGCCAGCAGTTTAAGAAACAGTGACACTGAAGCTTTCTTT. The encoded protein is CASSLRNSDTEAFF.

This clonotype was counted many times. The chain links TRBV15 to TRBJ1-3; D is uncertain. There are 13 residues in the CDR3. Trimming took 5 bases from V and 2 from J, leaving 7 bases between them. CDR1 is LNHNV and CDR2 is YYDKDF in the germline V gene (reference sequence). The CDR3 loop reads CATSSYTGNTIYF. The CDR3, as DNA: TGTGCCACCAGCTCCTACACTGGAAACACCATATATTTT.

J is TRBJ1-5 and V is TRBV5-1; unclear D gene. This CDR3 has 14 amino acids. Trimming cost V 0 bases and J 4 bases, with 8 bases left between them. In germline, CDR1 is SGHRS, CDR2 YFSETQ. CDR3 nucleotide sequence: TGCGCCAGCAGCTTGGGGACGAAAAATCAGCCCCAGCATTTT. Translation gives CASSLGTKNQPQHF.

There are many counts of this clonotype. The gene calls are TRBV18 and TRBJ2-5; 9 positions match TRBD2. This CDR3 comprises 15 residues. V shed 4 bases and J 6 bases; nucleotides not matched to a gene: 9. Germline V gene sequence: CDR1 KGHSH, CDR2 LQKENI. Here the CDR3 DNA reads TGTGCCAGCTCACGCCCGGGACTAGCTGGAAAGACCCAGTACTTC. Its protein product is CASSRPGLAGKTQYF. The variable domain in full, with the rest retrieved from reference TRBV18 and TRBJ2-5, is NAGVMQNPRHLVRRRGQEARLRCSPMKGHSHVYWYRQLPEEGLKFMVYLQKENIIDESGMPKERFSAEFPKEGPSILRIQQVVRGDSAAYFCASSRPGLAGKTQYFGPGTRLLVL.

The chain couples TRBV5-1 to TRBJ2-3, with 11 bases fitting TRBD1. V lost 5 bases to trimming and J lost 3 bases; unmatched junction nucleotides: 8. The germline CDR1 and CDR2 sequences are SGHRS and YFSETQ. This CDR3 is 16 amino acids long. CDR3 residues: CASRTGTGGGTDTQYF. For the CDR3, the DNA is TGCGCCAGCAGGACCGGGACAGGGGGAGGGACAGATACGCAGTATTTT.

V gene TRBV4-1 combines with J gene TRBJ1-1; D remains unclear. V dropped 1 base and J dropped 7 bases, with 22 bases sitting between them. CDR1 is MGHRA and CDR2 is YSYEKL in the germline V gene. The CDR3 contains 17 residues. CDR3 amino acids: CASSQATQRLMFGEAFF. CDR3 in DNA: TGCGCCAGCAGCCAAGCAACACAGAGGTTGATGTTCGGTGAAGCTTTCTTT.

The gene calls are TRBV20-1 and TRBJ2-3; D is undetermined. The V end lost 0 bases, the J end lost 2 bases, and 18 bases lay between the germline ends. In germline, CDR1 is DFQATT, CDR2 SNEGSKA (reference sequence). The CDR3 extends over 17 amino acids. CDR3 DNA sequence: TGCAGTGCTAGAGACCAGATAACGGGTGCTTACACAGATACGCAGTATTTT. Its translation: CSARDQITGAYTDTQYF.

This clonotype was picked up a small number of times. The rearrangement joins TRBV19 to TRBJ2-2; weak D call: TRBD1 (6 bases). This CDR3 has 14 residues. Trimming took 5 bases from V and 3 from J, leaving 10 bases between them. Looked up from germline, CDR1 is LNHDA and CDR2 is SQIVND (reference sequence). The CDR3 region is CASSRDMDTGELFF. The CDR3 DNA reads TGTGCCAGTAGTCGGGACATGGACACCGGGGAGCTGTTTTTT.

In the case of this clonotype: Being one base from a much bigger clone, this may be a read error. The rearrangement uses TRBV24-1 and TRBJ2-1; TRBD2 is a possible D gene (6 bases). The germline gives CDR1 KGHDR, CDR2 SFDVKD. The V end was cut by 5 bases, the J end by 2 bases, with 15 bases between. The CDR3 loop spans 16 amino acids. CDR3 sequence: CATSGFRGSPYNEQFF. The DNA of the CDR3 is TGTGCCACCAGTGGGTTCCGGGGGAGCCCCTACAATGAGCAGTTCTTC.

This clonotype occurred a few times. This sequence joins TRBV6-1 and TRBJ2-7, with 11 bases aligning to TRBD2. CDR3 length: 14 residues. V lost 7 bases, J lost 4 bases, and 6 bases stayed unmatched. Germline V CDR1 and CDR2: MNHNS, SASEGT. The CDR3 bases are TGTGCCAGCACCGAACTAGCGGGAGTGTACGAGCAGTACTTC. Protein product: CASTELAGVYEQYF.

The V gene is TRBV7-6, the J gene TRBJ2-2; TRBD1 is a possible D gene (7 bases). The V gene lost 5 bases and the J gene lost 4 bases, with 11 bases spanning the gap. CDR3 size: 14 residues. Germline assignment: CDR1 SGHVS and CDR2 FNYEAQ. The CDR3 DNA is TGTGCCAGCAGCGGAGGGACAGTCACCGGGGAGCTGTTTTTT. Translation: CASSGGTVTGELFF.

This rearrangement joins TRBV28 to TRBJ1-2, with 7 bases identical to TRBD1. Trimming cost V 6 bases and J 4 bases; bases outside gene matches: 5. This CDR3 contains 13 residues. Per germline, CDR1 MDHEN and CDR2 SYDVKM. The CDR3 sequence is CASSSGTVYGYTF. CDR3 nucleotide sequence: TGTGCCAGCAGCTCTGGGACAGTCTATGGCTACACCTTC.

This clonotype was seen repeatedly, ten times or more. This chain uses TRBV2 with TRBJ2-3; weak D call: TRBD2 (6 bases). The germline V gene has CDR1 SNHLY and CDR2 FYNNEI. This CDR3 region has 14 residues. V lost 6 bases, J lost 5 bases, and 15 bases lay in between. CDR3 protein: CASSTDYTGDTQYF. The CDR3 region has the DNA TGTGCCAGCAGCACGGACTATACCGGAGATACGCAGTATTTT. Filled out from reference TRBV2 and TRBJ2-3, the complete variable domain reads EPEVTQTPSHQVTQMGQEVILRCVPISNHLYFYWYRQILGQKVEFLVSFYNNEISEKSEIFDDQFSVERPDGSNFTLKIRSTKLEDSAMYFCASSTDYTGDTQYFGPGTRLTVL.

This rearrangement joins TRBV20-1 to TRBJ2-3; no reliable D call. Trimming shortened V by 0 bases and J by 6 bases, and 10 bases separated the two germline ends. CDR3 length: 13 amino acids. Per germline, CDR1 DFQATT and CDR2 SNEGSKA (reference sequence). DNA for the CDR3: TGCAGTGCTAGAGAGTCGCCCCCTGATACGCAGTATTTT. This translates into CSARESPPDTQYF.

The chain has TRBV5-1 and TRBJ1-2, with 7 bases that match TRBD1. The V and J ends lost 0 bases and 9 bases, in that order; junction bases with no gene match: 11. Germline V CDR1 and CDR2: SGHRS, YFSETQ. The CDR3 is 15 residues long. The CDR3 bases are TGCGCCAGCAGCTTGGATGGAGGGGGCCACCATCGCTACACCTTC. It yields the protein CASSLDGGGHHRYTF.

This chain connects TRBV2 to TRBJ1-1, with TRBD1 as a possible D gene (6 bases). CDR3 size: 15 residues. The V gene lost 5 bases and the J gene lost 3 bases, with 16 bases spanning the gap. Germline-derived CDR1 and CDR2 are SNHLY and FYNNEI. The CDR3 sequence is CASSSQGGGDTEAFF. The CDR3 DNA reads as TGTGCCAGCAGTTCTCAGGGAGGGGGGGACACTGAAGCTTTCTTT.

This clonotype was counted at least ten times. The chain employs TRBV28 and TRBJ2-1; 10 nucleotides line up with TRBD2. V dropped 3 bases and J dropped 1; count of bases not matched to a gene: 3. Germline CDR1 is MDHEN and CDR2 is SYDVKM. The CDR3 is made up of 16 amino acids. DNA for the CDR3: TGTGCCAGCAGTTTCAGCGGGGGGGGTTCCTACAATGAGCAGTTCTTC. Translated: CASSFSGGGSYNEQFF.

V gene TRBV4-1 combines with J gene TRBJ2-7; D gene uncertain. Trimming shortened V by 4 bases and J by 0 bases, and 13 bases separated the two germline ends. From germline, CDR1 is MGHRA and CDR2 YSYEKL. The CDR3 totals 15 residues. The CDR3: CASSLEWTGSYEQYF. In DNA form, the CDR3 reads TGCGCCAGCAGCCTAGAGTGGACGGGCTCCTACGAGCAGTACTTC.

This clonotype was picked up many times. The genes are TRBV27 and TRBJ1-5, with D hard to call. Germline CDR1 and CDR2: MNHEY and SMNVEV (reference sequence). This CDR3 is 15 amino acids long. V dropped 6 bases and J dropped 0 bases, with 12 bases sitting between them. This CDR3 is CASSTGRYSNQPQHF. The DNA of the CDR3 is TGTGCCAGCAGCACTGGCAGGTATAGCAATCAGCCCCAGCATTTT.

This clonotype was observed many times. This chain connects TRBV30 to TRBJ1-6; D call uncertain. Germline V gene sequence: CDR1 GTSNPN, CDR2 SVGIG (reference sequence). CDR3 length: 15 residues. V lost 0 bases to trimming and J lost 8 bases, with 14 bases between them. For the CDR3, the DNA is TGTGCCTGGAGTGTACGGAGCGGGCCCGATTCACCCCTCCACTTT. Amino acids: CAWSVRSGPDSPLHF.

This clonotype was detected only a few times. The rearrangement joins TRBV4-1 to TRBJ1-1; unclear D gene. This CDR3 has 15 amino acids. Germline lookup yields CDR1 MGHRA and CDR2 YSYEKL. Trimming removed 2 bases at V and 1 base at J, with 11 bases between. CDR3 protein: CASSQKGRRNTEAFF. CDR3 nucleotide sequence: TGCGCCAGCAGCCAAAAAGGGAGGCGGAACACTGAAGCTTTCTTT.

Comments on this clonotype: A much larger clone sits a single nucleotide away, making a read error possible. V gene TRBV20-1 combines with J gene TRBJ2-5; 9 bases match TRBD1. Germline CDR1 is DFQATT and CDR2 is SNEGSKA (reference sequence). The CDR3 sequence is 13 residues long. The CDR3 protein is CGAGDRDGETQYF. In DNA, the CDR3 is TGCGGTGCTGGGGACAGGGATGGAGAGACCCAGTACTTC.

The rearrangement uses TRBV7-9 and TRBJ2-1; a possible D gene is TRBD2 (6 bases). V gave up 5 bases and J gave up 0 bases, with 14 bases separating them. Germline V gene sequence: CDR1 SEHNR, CDR2 FQNEAQ (reference sequence). This CDR3 spans 16 amino acids. The CDR3 region is CASSQPIADSYNEQFF. As DNA, the CDR3 is TGTGCCAGCAGCCAGCCGATAGCGGACTCCTACAATGAGCAGTTCTTC. Full variable domain (remainder filled in from reference TRBV7-9 and TRBJ2-1): DTGVSQNPRHKITKRGQNVTFRCDPISEHNRLYWYRQTLGQGPEFLTYFQNEAQLEKSRLLSDRFSAERPKGSFSTLEIQRTEQGDSAMYLCASSQPIADSYNEQFFGPGTRLTVL.

This clonotype occurred a few times. The chain uses TRBV27 and TRBJ1-4; D is ambiguous. V was trimmed by 5 bases and J by 0 bases, leaving 10 bases between them. Germline CDR1 is MNHEY and CDR2 is SMNVEV (reference sequence). The CDR3 runs 15 residues. In DNA, the CDR3 is TGTGCCAGCAGTCCTGTACTTGCAACTAATGAAAAACTGTTTTTT. Its protein product is CASSPVLATNEKLFF.